The rows below give T cell receptor beta chains drawn from one sample of a study of blood T cell repertoires in COVID-19. Data came from immunoSEQ multiplex PCR; TCRdb stores just in-frame clones and leaves some out. The data contain around 290,000 clones, approximately 91% of them singletons. What was sequenced was PBMCs or T cells enriched from blood (not recorded which). The receptor source for this set is a woman aged 35 to 49 who had recovered from COVID-19. The CDR3 runs from the conserved cysteine through the conserved F or W. Each record gives: D gene, V gene, J gene, clone size, CDR3 DNA, CDR3 protein. D genes are given only for firm matches. Part of the rows lack a size; the others show once, few, many or a class for expanded clones.

TRBD1	TRBV11-2	TRBJ2-7	-	TGTGCCAGCAGAGGCCGGGACAGGGAGTACGAGCAGTACTTC	CASRGRDREYEQYF
TRBD1	TRBV29-1	TRBJ2-5	-	TGCAGCGTTGGGCACAGGGGGGAGACCCAGTACTTC	CSVGHRGETQYF
-	TRBV18	TRBJ1-1	-	TGTGCCAGCTCACCTCAGGGTAACACTGAAGCTTTCTTT	CASSPQGNTEAFF
-	TRBV7-9	TRBJ2-1	-	TGTGCCAGCAACTCAATACGGGGTTACTCCTACAATGAGCAGTTCTTC	CASNSIRGYSYNEQFF
TRBD1	TRBV2	TRBJ1-5	-	TGTGCCAGTGACGGACAGGGGAATCAGCCCCAGCATTTT	CASDGQGNQPQHF
TRBD1	TRBV7-2	TRBJ2-5	-	TGTGCCAGCAGCTTAGGGGGGACAGGTTTCCAAGAGACCCAGTACTTC	CASSLGGTGFQETQYF
TRBD1	TRBV5-1	TRBJ2-5	-	TGCGCCAGCAGTATCGGGGCTAATACAGGGGGCTATGAGACCCAGTACTTC	CASSIGANTGGYETQYF
-	TRBV7-9	TRBJ1-2	-	TGTGCCAGCAGCTTAGATCGGGGGACTGCCTATGGCTACACCTTC	CASSLDRGTAYGYTF
-	TRBV7-2	TRBJ2-1	-	TGTGCCAGCACCCGGACATTCAAATTGAATGAGCAGTTCTTC	CASTRTFKLNEQFF
TRBD1	TRBV30	TRBJ1-2	-	TGTGCCTGGAGTCTGACAGGGGGCTTTGGCTACACCTTC	CAWSLTGGFGYTF
-	TRBV12-3/TRBV12-4	TRBJ2-5	-	TGTGCCAGCAGTTTAGCTAGGGGGGAGACCCAGTACTTC	CASSLARGETQYF
-	TRBV3-1/TRBV3-2	TRBJ2-5	-	TGTGCCAGCAGCCAACCCGGGTACCAAGAGACCCAGTACTTC	CASSQPGYQETQYF
-	TRBV6-6	TRBJ2-2	-	TGTGCCAGCACGTGGACAGCGGACGGGGAGCTGTTTTTT	CASTWTADGELFF
-	TRBV7-2	TRBJ1-5	-	TGTGCCAGCAGCTTAGGACGGCAGCGGCCCCAGCATTTT	CASSLGRQRPQHF
-	TRBV7-3	TRBJ1-1	once	TGTGCCAGCAGCTTATCAGGAACTGAAGCTTTCTTT	CASSLSGTEAFF
TRBD2	TRBV7-2	TRBJ2-2	-	TGTGCCAGCAGCTTATTGTCTAGCGGGACGAACACCGGGGAGCTGTTTTTT	CASSLLSSGTNTGELFF
-	TRBV11-3	TRBJ1-1	-	TGTGCCAGCAGCTTATCGGGGTCCACTGAAGCTTTCTTT	CASSLSGSTEAFF
-	TRBV9	TRBJ1-1	-	TGTGCCAGCAGCCTCCAACAGGGGAACACTGAAGCTTTCTTT	CASSLQQGNTEAFF
-	TRBV20-1	TRBJ2-1	-	TGCAGTGCTAGTGTTACTAGATTCCGAGGGCAGTTCTTC	CSASVTRFRGQFF
-	TRBV3-1/TRBV3-2	TRBJ2-7	-	TGTGCCAGCAGCCAAGCGGGGGGCGCAGGATGGTACGAGCAGTACTTC	CASSQAGGAGWYEQYF
TRBD1	TRBV5-6	TRBJ1-2	-	TGTGCCAGCAGCCATGAACAGGGGAACTATGGCTACACCTTC	CASSHEQGNYGYTF
TRBD1	TRBV3-1/TRBV3-2	TRBJ1-2	-	TGTGCCAGCAGCTCCCAGGGGGCCGGCTACACCTTC	CASSSQGAGYTF
-	TRBV7-9	TRBJ1-4	-	TGTGCCACCTCGAACAGGGAAGGTGAAAAACTGTTTTTT	CATSNREGEKLFF
TRBD1	TRBV23-1	TRBJ2-2	-	TGCGCCAGCAGTCAAGCCGGGACAGGGGGTACCGGGGAGCTGTTTTTT	CASSQAGTGGTGELFF
TRBD2	TRBV7-2	TRBJ2-1	-	TGTGCCAGCAGCTTGGGACTAAACAATGAGCAGTTCTTC	CASSLGLNNEQFF
-	TRBV7-2	TRBJ2-5	once	TGTGCCAGCAGCTTAGTCTGGGCAAACCAAGAGACCCAGTACTTC	CASSLVWANQETQYF
TRBD1	TRBV6-5	TRBJ1-2	-	TGTGCCAGCAGCCCCGGGACAGGATTCCATGGCTACACCTTC	CASSPGTGFHGYTF
-	TRBV2	TRBJ2-7	-	TGTGCCAGCACCAGAGTAGGGGGTTTCTACGAGCAGTACTTC	CASTRVGGFYEQYF
-	TRBV7-7	TRBJ1-3	-	TGTGCTAGCAGCTTTCAGGCAGGGGTCGGAAACACCATATATTTT	CASSFQAGVGNTIYF
-	TRBV6-1	TRBJ2-7	-	TGTGCCAGCAGTGAACAGGGAAGCGTGCTTGGGCAGTACTTC	CASSEQGSVLGQYF
TRBD1	TRBV11-2	TRBJ1-1	-	TGTGCCAGCAGCTTAAATGACAGGGGACTTAACACTGAAGCTTTCTTT	CASSLNDRGLNTEAFF
-	TRBV7-3	TRBJ2-1	-	TGTGCCAGCAGCTTAACGCCCACGACGACTGGGGAGGAGCAGTTCTTC	CASSLTPTTTGEEQFF
-	TRBV9	TRBJ1-1	-	TGTGCCAGCAGCGGAGGGTTCAAGACTGAAGCTTTCTTT	CASSGGFKTEAFF
TRBD1	TRBV5-1	TRBJ1-5	-	TGCGCCAGCAGCTACGGGACAGGGGTGGATCAGCCCCAGCATTTT	CASSYGTGVDQPQHF
-	TRBV30	TRBJ1-5	-	TGTGCCTGGAGTGTACGGGGGGATCAGCCCCAGCATTTT	CAWSVRGDQPQHF
TRBD2	TRBV7-8	TRBJ2-7	-	TGTGCCAGCAGCTTAAGTGGTGGGACTAGCGGCTCCTACGAGCAGTACTTC	CASSLSGGTSGSYEQYF
TRBD1	TRBV5-4	TRBJ2-6	-	TGTGCCAGCAACAGGGGATCCGGGGCCAACGTCCTGACTTTC	CASNRGSGANVLTF
TRBD1	TRBV29-1	TRBJ1-2	-	TGCAGCGTTGAATATGGGGACAGGGGGCCGCTCTATGGCTACACCTTC	CSVEYGDRGPLYGYTF
-	TRBV29-1	TRBJ1-2	few	TGCAGCATACGAGGGATTGAAGATGGCTACACCTTC	CSIRGIEDGYTF
-	TRBV6-4	TRBJ1-2	-	TGTGCCAGCAGTGCCCAGGGTGGAGGGCGAGGAGGCTACACCTTC	CASSAQGGGRGGYTF